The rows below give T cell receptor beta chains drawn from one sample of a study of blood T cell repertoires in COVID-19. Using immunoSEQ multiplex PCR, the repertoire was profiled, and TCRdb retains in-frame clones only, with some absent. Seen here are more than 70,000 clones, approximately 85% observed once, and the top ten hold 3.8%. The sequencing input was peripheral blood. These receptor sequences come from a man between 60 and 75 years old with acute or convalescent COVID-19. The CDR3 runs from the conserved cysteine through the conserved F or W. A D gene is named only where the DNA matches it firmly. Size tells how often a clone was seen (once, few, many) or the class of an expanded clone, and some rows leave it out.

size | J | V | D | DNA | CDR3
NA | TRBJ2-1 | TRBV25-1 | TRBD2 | TGTGCCAGCAGTGAGGGGGGGAGGACCCCCTACAATGAGCAGTTCTTC | CASSEGGRTPYNEQFF
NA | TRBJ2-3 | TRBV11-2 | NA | TGTGCCAGCAGCTTAGATCGGTTGGCAGATACGCAGTATTTT | CASSLDRLADTQYF
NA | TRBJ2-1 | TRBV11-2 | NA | TGTGCCAGCAGCTTGTACGGGACACTTCTCTACAATGAGCAGTTCTTC | CASSLYGTLLYNEQFF
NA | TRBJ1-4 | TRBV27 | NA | TGTGCCAGCAGTCTCCGCCGAGGAGGTAGCGAAAAACTGTTTTTT | CASSLRRGGSEKLFF
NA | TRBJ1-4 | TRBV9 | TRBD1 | TGTGCCAGCAGCGTAGGGGACAGGGCGATGGAAAAACTGTTTTTT | CASSVGDRAMEKLFF
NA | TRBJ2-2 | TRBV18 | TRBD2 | TGTGCCAGCTCACCACAGGCAGACGCGGGAGGTTACACCGGGGAGCTGTTTTTT | CASSPQADAGGYTGELFF
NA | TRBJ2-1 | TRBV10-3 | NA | TGTGCCATCAGTGAGTCGAACAGTTACAATGAGCAGTTCTTC | CAISESNSYNEQFF
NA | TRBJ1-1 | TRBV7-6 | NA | TGTGCCAGCAGCTTAGAGTGGAGGGCTTTCTTT | CASSLEWRAFF
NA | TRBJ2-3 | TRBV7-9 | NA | TGTGCCAGCAGTAGGGCGGAGGGGACTCGAGAGACAGATACGCAGTATTTT | CASSRAEGTRETDTQYF
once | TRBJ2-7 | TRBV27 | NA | TGTGCCAGCAGCCCAACGGGGTACCGGGGCTCCTACGAGCAGTACTTC | CASSPTGYRGSYEQYF
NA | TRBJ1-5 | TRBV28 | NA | TGTGCCAGCAGTACACAGGGTAGCGTATATAGCAATCAGCCCCAGCATTTT | CASSTQGSVYSNQPQHF
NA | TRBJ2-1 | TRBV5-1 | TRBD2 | TGCGCCAGCAGCTTCGGACTAGAACGGTATGAGCAGTTCTTC | CASSFGLERYEQFF
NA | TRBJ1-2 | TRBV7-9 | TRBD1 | TGTGCCAGCAGCTTAGAGGGGGCCTCCCGCTATGGCTACACCTTC | CASSLEGASRYGYTF
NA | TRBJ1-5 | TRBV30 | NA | TGTGCCTGGAGTCCGGCAGGGATTAATCAGCCCCAGCATTTT | CAWSPAGINQPQHF
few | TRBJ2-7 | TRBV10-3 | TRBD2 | TGTGCCATCAGAGATAGCGGGAGGGACGAGCAGTACTTC | CAIRDSGRDEQYF
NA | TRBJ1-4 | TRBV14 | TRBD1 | TGTGCCAGCAGCCAAGAACTAGGGGGCAGCGAAAAACTGTTTTTT | CASSQELGGSEKLFF
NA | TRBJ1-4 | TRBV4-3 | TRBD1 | TGCGCCAGCAGCCAAGATCAGAGGGGGCCAACAACTAATGAAAAACTGTTTTTT | CASSQDQRGPTTNEKLFF
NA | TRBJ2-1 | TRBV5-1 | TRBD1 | TGCGCCAGCAGCTTGGAGGGGACAGTCTACAATGAGCAGTTCTTC | CASSLEGTVYNEQFF
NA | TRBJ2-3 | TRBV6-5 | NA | TGTGCCAGCAGGAGGGAGTACACAGATACGCAGTATTTT | CASRREYTDTQYF
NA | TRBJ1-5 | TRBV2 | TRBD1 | TGTGCCACGTCAGGGGGTCAGCTGGGCAATCAGCCCCAGCATTTT | CATSGGQLGNQPQHF
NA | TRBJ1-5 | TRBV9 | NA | TGTGCCAGCAGCGTAGCGGGAACCAATCAGCCCCAGCATTTT | CASSVAGTNQPQHF
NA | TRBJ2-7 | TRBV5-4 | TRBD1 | TGTGCCAGCAGCCACCCCGACAGGGACGAGCAGTACTTC | CASSHPDRDEQYF
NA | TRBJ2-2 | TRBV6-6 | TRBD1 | TGTGCCAGCAGTTACGGACAGGGTATGAGCACCGGGGAGCTGTTTTTT | CASSYGQGMSTGELFF
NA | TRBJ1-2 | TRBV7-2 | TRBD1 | TGTGCCAGCAGCTTAGGACAGGGGCCCGGTGGCTACACCTTC | CASSLGQGPGGYTF
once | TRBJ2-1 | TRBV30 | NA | TGTGCCTGGGGCGACAGGAGCGATGAGCAGTTCTTC | CAWGDRSDEQFF
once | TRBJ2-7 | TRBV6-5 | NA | TGTGCCAGCAGCGCCGGGGTCGGGGGGCAGTACGAGCAGTACTTC | CASSAGVGGQYEQYF
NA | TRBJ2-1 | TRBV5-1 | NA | TGCGCCAGCAGCTTATACTGGAGCTCCTACAATGAGCAGTTCTTC | CASSLYWSSYNEQFF
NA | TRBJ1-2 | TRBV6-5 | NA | TGTGCCACAATAGCCGTGGCGGGCTCTTTTTATGGCTACACCTTC | CATIAVAGSFYGYTF